The 19 T cell receptor beta chains reported below all come from one sample, sequenced in a study of T cell responses to AZD1222 COVID-19 vaccine. Profiling relied on immunoSEQ multiplex PCR, and the TCRdb table lists in-frame clones only, not all of them. The sample includes 90,000 to 120,000 clones, about nine tenths of them seen just once. The source was peripheral blood, collected 28 days after the second dose of the MenACWY control vaccine. The receptors derive from an adult who received the MenACWY meningococcal vaccine as a control.

The chain joins TRBV7-2 to TRBJ1-3; TRBD1 aligns across 8 bases. Germline loops: CDR1 SGHTA, CDR2 FQGNSA. V lost 1 base, J lost 2 bases, and 13 bases stayed unmatched. There are 19 residues in the CDR3. The CDR3 protein is CASSLGTHRGYGTGNTIYF. CDR3 sequence (DNA): TGTGCCAGCAGCTTAGGAACCCACAGGGGGTATGGAACTGGAAACACCATATATTTT.

The chain carries TRBV28 and TRBJ1-5, with no clear D. Per germline, CDR1 MDHEN and CDR2 SYDVKM. The CDR3 spans 14 residues. With 2 bases removed from V and 7 bases from J, the gap between germline ends came to 12 bases. CDR3 nucleotide sequence: TGTGCCAGCAGTTTAATGAACAGTAGGCAGCCCCAGCATTTT. It codes for CASSLMNSRQPQHF.

The V call is TRBV6-2 or TRBV6-3, the J call TRBJ2-7; TRBD1 aligns across 8 bases. This CDR3 has 16 residues. CDR1 MNHEY and CDR2 SVGEGT come from the germline V gene. Trimming took 5 bases from V and 3 from J; bases not matched to a gene: 12. The CDR3 region has the DNA TGTGCCAGCAGTCCGCCTGGGGTAGGACAGGGCTACGAGCAGTACTTC. Protein: CASSPPGVGQGYEQYF.

This chain joins TRBV9 and TRBJ2-5; TRBD2 agrees at 9 bases. Germline assignment: CDR1 SGDLS and CDR2 YYNGEE. The J segment lost 4 bases and the V segment lost 6 bases, leaving 16 bases of the junction unmatched. CDR3 size: 17 residues. The CDR3 DNA reads TGTGCCAGCAACCAGGGCGGGGGGGCCCTTGTCGGAGAGACCCAGTACTTC. Protein sequence: CASNQGGGALVGETQYF.

The V call is TRBV12-3 or TRBV12-4, the J call TRBJ2-7; 7 bases align to TRBD1. The V gene end was trimmed by 6 bases and the J gene end by 9 bases; junction bases not matched to a gene: 8. The CDR3 is made up of 12 amino acids. CDR3 residues: CASRRQGEGQYF. The DNA of the CDR3 is TGTGCCAGCAGGAGACAGGGAGAGGGGCAGTACTTC.

The gene calls are TRBV27 and TRBJ2-1, with 9 bases matching TRBD2. The CDR3 spans 16 residues. From germline, CDR1 is MNHEY and CDR2 SMNVEV (reference sequence). V lost 4 bases, J lost 8 bases, and 12 bases stayed unmatched. Here the CDR3 DNA reads TGTGCCAGCAGTTCCCTAGGCGGGACTAGCACCCATGAGCAGTTCTTC. Amino acids: CASSSLGGTSTHEQFF.

V and J are TRBV29-1 and TRBJ1-2, with 9 positions matching TRBD1. The CDR3 loop spans 15 amino acids. CDR1 and CDR2 from the germline V gene are SQVTM and ANQGSEA. Trimming removed 1 base from V and 4 bases from J; junction bases left unmatched: 7. The CDR3 DNA sequence: TGCAGCGTTGAAGGAAGGGACAGGGCTCCCTATGGCTACACCTTC. Amino acid sequence: CSVEGRDRAPYGYTF. The full variable domain, rest sourced from reference TRBV29-1 and TRBJ1-2, is SAVISQKPSRDICQRGTSLTIQCQVDSQVTMMFWYRQQPGQSLTLIATANQGSEATYESGFVIDKFPISRPNLTFSTLTVSNMSPEDSSIYLCSVEGRDRAPYGYTFGSGTRLTVV.

This CDR3 reads CASSIGTGGPQHF. The CDR3, as DNA: TGTGCCAGTAGTATTGGGACTGGGGGGCCCCAGCATTTT. The chain employs TRBV19 and TRBJ1-5, with a tentative D call TRBD1 (5 bases). The V end was cut by 3 bases, the J end by 9 bases, with 12 bases between. From germline, CDR1 is LNHDA and CDR2 SQIVND (reference sequence). The CDR3 spans 13 residues.

The chain recombines TRBV5-1 with TRBJ2-7; 9 nucleotides align to TRBD1. Germline values: CDR1 SGHRS, CDR2 YFSETQ. Trimming cost V 4 bases and J 6 bases; bases outside gene matches: 11. This CDR3 has 15 residues. CDR3 nucleotide sequence: TGCGCCAGCAGCACAGCCGGGACAGGGAAAGGCGAGCAGTACTTC. Translating gives CASSTAGTGKGEQYF.

This rearrangement joins TRBV4-2 to TRBJ1-1; D perhaps matches TRBD1 (5 bases). The germline V gene encodes CDR1 LGHNA and CDR2 YNFKEQ. The CDR3 consists of 14 residues. V lost 1 base to trimming and J lost 8 bases, with 14 bases between them. The CDR3 coding sequence is TGTGCCAGCAGCCAAGCGGTGGGGACGGGCGAAGCTTTCTTT. Amino acid sequence: CASSQAVGTGEAFF.

This rearrangement joins TRBV6-5 to TRBJ2-7; perhaps TRBD1 as D (5 bases). The length of the CDR3 is 15 residues. V was shortened by 5 bases and J by 2 bases, with 16 bases between the two germline ends. CDR1 MNHEY and CDR2 SVGAGI come from the germline V gene. CDR3 DNA: TGTGCCAGCAGTCCCGCGGACATTAATCCCTACGAGCAGTACTTC. Translation gives CASSPADINPYEQYF.

This rearrangement joins TRBV15 to TRBJ1-5; 7 bases are shared with TRBD1. Germline V gene sequence: CDR1 LNHNV, CDR2 YYDKDF (reference sequence). The CDR3 is 16 amino acids. Trimming took 4 bases from V and 0 from J; bases not matched to a gene: 6. This chain's CDR3 is CATSNRTGPSNQPQHF. The CDR3 DNA sequence: TGTGCCACCAGCAATCGGACAGGCCCTAGCAATCAGCCCCAGCATTTT.

This rearrangement joins TRBV7-3 to TRBJ2-7, with D perhaps matching TRBD1 (6 bases). The ends were cut back, 4 bases at V and 2 bases at J, with 12 bases in the middle. This CDR3 spans 14 amino acids. Germline-derived CDR1 and CDR2 are SGHTA and FQGTGA. The CDR3 sequence is CASSSGTPPYEQYF. For the CDR3, the DNA is TGTGCCAGCAGCTCCGGGACACCGCCCTACGAGCAGTACTTC.

This clone was seen only once. V gene TRBV9 combines with J gene TRBJ1-2; TRBD1 matches at 7 bases. V dropped 3 bases and J dropped 3; count of bases not matched to a gene: 11. CDR3 length: 16 amino acids. Germline V gives CDR1 SGDLS, CDR2 YYNGEE. The CDR3 DNA reads TGTGCCAGCAGCGAACGGGACAGCCCGACGCACTATGGCTACACCTTC. This gives the protein CASSERDSPTHYGYTF.

This clone has only one observation. The J gene is TRBJ1-2, the V gene TRBV27; D remains unclear. Germline values: CDR1 MNHEY, CDR2 SMNVEV (reference sequence). V gave up 6 bases and J gave up 5 bases, with 16 bases separating them. The CDR3 sequence is 14 residues long. For the CDR3, the DNA is TGTGCCAGCAGGGCATATAACGTTTTTTATGGCTACACCTTC. Protein product: CASRAYNVFYGYTF.

The chain recombines TRBV7-8 with TRBJ2-3; 13 nucleotides agree with TRBD2. The V and J ends lost 4 bases and 4 bases, in that order; junction bases with no gene match: 11. Germline values: CDR1 SGHVS, CDR2 FQNEAQ. This CDR3 contains 18 residues. CDR3 in DNA: TGTGCCAGCAGCTCCTTCAATCGACTAGCGGGGGGAGCAGATACGCAGTATTTT. Translated: CASSSFNRLAGGADTQYF.

This chain links TRBV27 with TRBJ2-1, with 9 positions matching TRBD2. Germline trimming cut 4 bases from V and 3 bases from J; bases unmatched to any gene: 4. Germline V gene lookup returns CDR1 MNHEY and CDR2 SMNVEV (reference sequence). The CDR3 sequence is 15 residues long. Here the CDR3 reads CASSYSGGRYNEQFF. CDR3 in DNA: TGTGCCAGCAGTTATAGCGGGGGTCGCTACAATGAGCAGTTCTTC.

The chain has TRBV7-2 and TRBJ1-6; D is perhaps TRBD1 (6 bases). The V and J ends lost 3 bases and 10 bases respectively, with 13 bases between them. CDR3 length equals 14 residues. CDR1 and CDR2 from the germline V gene are SGHTA and FQGNSA. The CDR3 DNA follows: TGTGCCAGCAGCTTTCTACAGGGTAGATCACCCCTCCACTTT. Its translation: CASSFLQGRSPLHF.

The chain links TRBV7-2 to TRBJ1-3; D is uncertain. Between the trimmed V and J ends, which lost 1 base and 0 bases, there was a span of 10 bases. The germline V gene has CDR1 SGHTA and CDR2 FQGNSA. The CDR3 totals 16 residues. The CDR3 coding sequence is TGTGCCAGCAGCTTAGGGCCCATACCCTCTGGAAACACCATATATTTT. It translates to CASSLGPIPSGNTIYF.